This T cell receptor (beta chain) was sequenced for a study of blood T cells in healthy people across ages. Study information: About one barcoded beta molecule was captured per two T cells (by template switching). Study-level findings and limits: The unknown donor CMV status may have confounded expanded clonotype changes.

This clonotype was observed a handful of times. Its specificity is unknown. Combining a sample-barcoded 5' primer with a J-beta primer mix, a second PCR ran for 7 to 11 cycles. Each of the samples gave a minimum of 3 million paired-end reads that contained CDR3. Each CDR3 protein is one row after TCRdb ran MiXCR on the 5' RACE reads. The sample holds more than 700,000 distinct CDR3 sequences; about 45% are singletons and the top ten take 18%. Looked up from germline, CDR1 is SGHRS and CDR2 is YFSETQ. V lost 0 bases, J lost 6 bases, and 10 bases lay in between. The CDR3 contains 13 residues. V is TRBV5-1 and J is TRBJ2-7; D unresolved. The source is an elderly man in good health. The sample taken for sequencing was blood. The CDR3 loop is CASSLDPQSEQYF. CDR3 nucleotides: TGCGCCAGCAGCTTGGACCCCCAAAGCGAGCAGTACTTC.